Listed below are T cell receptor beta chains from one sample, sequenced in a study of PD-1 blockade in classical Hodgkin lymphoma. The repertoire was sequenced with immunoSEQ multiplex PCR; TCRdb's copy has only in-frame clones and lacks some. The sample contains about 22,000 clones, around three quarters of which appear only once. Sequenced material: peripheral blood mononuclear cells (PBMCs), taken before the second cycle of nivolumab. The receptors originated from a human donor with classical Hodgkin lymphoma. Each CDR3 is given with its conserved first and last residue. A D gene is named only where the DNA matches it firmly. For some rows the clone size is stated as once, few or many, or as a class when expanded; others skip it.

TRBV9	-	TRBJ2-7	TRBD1	TGTGCCAGCAGCGCCCGGACAGGGACCGAGCAGTACTTC	CASSARTGTEQYF
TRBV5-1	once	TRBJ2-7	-	TGCGCCAGCAGCTTGGTATCAGGGCACTTTCCGACCTACGAGCAGTACTTC	CASSLVSGHFPTYEQYF
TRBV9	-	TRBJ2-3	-	TGTGCCAGCAGCGCAGACATCCGGGATACGCAGTATTTT	CASSADIRDTQYF
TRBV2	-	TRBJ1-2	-	TGTGCCAGCAGTGACGTTGGGACCTCTAACTATGGCTACACCTTC	CASSDVGTSNYGYTF
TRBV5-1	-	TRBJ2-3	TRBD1	TGCGCCAGCAGCTTGGTCCCGGGACAGGGAAATACGCAGTATTTT	CASSLVPGQGNTQYF
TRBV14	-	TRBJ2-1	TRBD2	TGTGCCAGCAGCATTTCGTCAGGTCTAGCGGGAGTGGGGGAGCAGTTCTTC	CASSISSGLAGVGEQFF
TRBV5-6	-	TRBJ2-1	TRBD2	TGTGCCAGCAGCTTGAAAGCTAGCGGGAGGTACTACTCCTACAATGAGCAGTTCTTC	CASSLKASGRYYSYNEQFF
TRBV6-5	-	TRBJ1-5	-	TGTGCCAGCAGCCTCTCCTCCGGGAGCAATCAGCCCCAGCATTTT	CASSLSSGSNQPQHF
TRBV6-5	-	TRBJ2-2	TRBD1	TGTGCCAGCAAAACGGGACAGGGTCACGGGGAGCTGTTTTTT	CASKTGQGHGELFF
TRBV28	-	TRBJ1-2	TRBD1	TGTGCCAGCAGTTTAACAGGGGCCCACTATGGCTACACCTTC	CASSLTGAHYGYTF
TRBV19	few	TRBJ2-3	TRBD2	TGTGCCAGTACCCTTCGAGCGGGGGGCCTAGATACGCAGTATTTT	CASTLRAGGLDTQYF
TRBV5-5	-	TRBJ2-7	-	TGTGCCAGCAGCTTGGGGGGGGCGCCCACCGAGCAGTACTTC	CASSLGGAPTEQYF
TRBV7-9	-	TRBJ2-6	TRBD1	TGTGCCAGCAGCCCGAACAGGGGAGTTGGGGCCAACGTCCTGACTTTC	CASSPNRGVGANVLTF
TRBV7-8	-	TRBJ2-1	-	TGTGCCAGCAGCTTAAGTCTAGCGCAGTACAATGAGCAGTTCTTC	CASSLSLAQYNEQFF
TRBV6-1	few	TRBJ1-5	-	TGTGCCAGCAGTGAAGCCTTCCGGAATCAGCCCCAGCATTTT	CASSEAFRNQPQHF
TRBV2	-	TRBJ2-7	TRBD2	TGTGCCAGCAGGACCGGGACTAGCGGGAGGGCCGGTTCCTACGAGCAGTACTTC	CASRTGTSGRAGSYEQYF
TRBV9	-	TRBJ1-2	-	TGTGCCAGCAGCGTAAAAGCGATGGAGGTTGGCTACACCTTC	CASSVKAMEVGYTF
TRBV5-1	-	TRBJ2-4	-	TGCGCCAGCAGCTTAGGGGAAGGACAGAAAAACATTCAGTACTTC	CASSLGEGQKNIQYF
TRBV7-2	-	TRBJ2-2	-	TGTGCCAGCAGCTTAAAGGGTTCTGCCGGGGAGCTGTTTTTT	CASSLKGSAGELFF
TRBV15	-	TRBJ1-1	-	TGTGCCACCAGCAAGCACCCGGGGACAATGAACACTGAAGCTTTCTTT	CATSKHPGTMNTEAFF
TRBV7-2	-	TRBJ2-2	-	TGTGCCACCCAAACAGGGTTGGGGTCCGGGGAGCTGTTTTTT	CATQTGLGSGELFF
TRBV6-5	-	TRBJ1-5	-	TGTGCCAGCAGCGGGACACCGAGTCAGCCCCAGCATTTT	CASSGTPSQPQHF
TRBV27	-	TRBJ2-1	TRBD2	TGTGCCAGCAGTTTAGCGGGAGCCAACAATGAGCAGTTCTTC	CASSLAGANNEQFF
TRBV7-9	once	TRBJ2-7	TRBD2	TGTGCCAGCAGCTTAACCACTAGCGGGCCACCATCATACTACGAGCAGTACTTC	CASSLTTSGPPSYYEQYF
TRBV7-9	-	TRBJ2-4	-	TGTGCCAGCAGCTTAGCCGTGTCCTCAGAAGGAGTGCACATTCAGTACTTC	CASSLAVSSEGVHIQYF
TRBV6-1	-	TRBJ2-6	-	TGTGCCAGCAGTGAATCCTCCGCCGGGGCCAACGTCCTGACTTTC	CASSESSAGANVLTF
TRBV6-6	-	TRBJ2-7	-	TGTGCCAGCAGTTACTCTCGACTCTTAAGCTCCTACGAGCAGTACTTC	CASSYSRLLSSYEQYF
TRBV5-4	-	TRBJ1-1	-	TGTGCCAGCAGCCACAGTATAGGGATGAACACTGAAGCTTTCTTT	CASSHSIGMNTEAFF
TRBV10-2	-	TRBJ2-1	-	TGCGCCAGCAGTGAGTCGGGGGGAAGGGGTACAAGTGAGCAGTTCTTC	CASSESGGRGTSEQFF
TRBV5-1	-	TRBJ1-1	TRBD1	TGCGCCAGCAGCCTAGAGACAGGGGAGGGGAAAGCTTTCTTT	CASSLETGEGKAFF
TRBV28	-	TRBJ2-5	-	TGTGCCAGCAGTTTCCCGAGGGGGGGGGAGCAAGAGACCCAGTACTTC	CASSFPRGGEQETQYF
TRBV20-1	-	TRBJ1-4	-	TGCAGTGCTAGATGGGCAGGGCGAGTGTTTTTT	CSARWAGRVFF
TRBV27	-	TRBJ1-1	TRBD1	TGTGCCAGCAGTAGAGACAGGGGTCAGACTGAAGCTTTCTTT	CASSRDRGQTEAFF
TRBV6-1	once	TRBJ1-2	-	TGTGCCAGCAGTTTGACAGATTATGGCTACACCTTC	CASSLTDYGYTF
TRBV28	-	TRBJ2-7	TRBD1	TGTGCCAGCAGCACGTACAGGGGGTACGAGCAGTACTTC	CASSTYRGYEQYF
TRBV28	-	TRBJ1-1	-	TGTGCCAGCAGTTTTTCGAGGGGAATGAACACTGAAGCTTTCTTT	CASSFSRGMNTEAFF
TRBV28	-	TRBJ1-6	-	TGTGCCAGCAGTACGGGACCTTTCGATAATTCACCCCTCCACTTT	CASSTGPFDNSPLHF
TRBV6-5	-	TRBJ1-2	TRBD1	TGTGCCAGCAGTTACTACAGGGGGCGCGGCTACACCTTC	CASSYYRGRGYTF
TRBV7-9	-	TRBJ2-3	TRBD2	TGTGCCAGCAGCTTAGTAGCGGGCCATACGCAGTATTTT	CASSLVAGHTQYF
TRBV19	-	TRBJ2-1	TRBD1	TGTGCCAGTAGAATCGACAGGGCTCCCTACAATGAGCAGTTCTTC	CASRIDRAPYNEQFF
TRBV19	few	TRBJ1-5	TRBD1	TGTGCCAGTAGCCCCGGGACAGGGGGGAATCAGCCCCAGCATTTT	CASSPGTGGNQPQHF
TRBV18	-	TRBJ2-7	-	TGTGCCAGCTCACCAGGGACTCAGGACCACGAGCAGTACTTC	CASSPGTQDHEQYF
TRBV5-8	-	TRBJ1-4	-	TGTGCCAGCAGCTTGTTGGGGCAGGGTGAAAAACTGTTTTTT	CASSLLGQGEKLFF
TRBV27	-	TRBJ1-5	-	TGTGCCAGCAGCCTCCGGGAAAGTCAGCCCCAGCATTTT	CASSLRESQPQHF
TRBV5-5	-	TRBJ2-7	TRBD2	TGTGCCAGCAGCTGGGAGGGTTGGGGAGGCGAGCAGTACTTC	CASSWEGWGGEQYF
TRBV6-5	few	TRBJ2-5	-	TGTGCCAGCAGACGGTTAGCCCAAGAGACCCAGTACTTC	CASRRLAQETQYF
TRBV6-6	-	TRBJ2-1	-	TGTGCCAGCAGTTACGACGCTCCCTTCAAGACTTATGAGCAGTTCTTC	CASSYDAPFKTYEQFF
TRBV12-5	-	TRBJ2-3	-	TGTGCTAGTGCTCTAAGTGGGTCAGATACGCAGTATTTT	CASALSGSDTQYF
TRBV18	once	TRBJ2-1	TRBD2	TGTGCCAGCTCACCAAGTACTAGCGGGGGCTCCTACAATGAGCAGTTCTTC	CASSPSTSGGSYNEQFF
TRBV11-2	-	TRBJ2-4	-	TGTGCCAGCAGCCCTATTCGGACCCTCGGTGGGGCCAAAAACATTCAGTACTTC	CASSPIRTLGGAKNIQYF
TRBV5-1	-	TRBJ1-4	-	TGCGCCAGCAGCCCGGACGGAACTAATGAAAAACTGTTTTTT	CASSPDGTNEKLFF
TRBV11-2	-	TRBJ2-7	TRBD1	TGTGCCAGCAGCTTAGATCTAATGTCGGACAGGTGGTACTTC	CASSLDLMSDRWYF
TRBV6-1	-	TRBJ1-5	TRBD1	TGTGCCAGCAGTGTCCTCCCACAGGGGGCGAGCCAGCCCCAGCATTTT	CASSVLPQGASQPQHF
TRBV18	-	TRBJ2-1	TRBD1	TGTGCCAGCTCACTAGGGACAGGGGCCTACAATGAGCAGTTCTTC	CASSLGTGAYNEQFF
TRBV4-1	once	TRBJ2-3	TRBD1	TGCGCCAGCAGCCTCGACAGGGGGTTGGATACGCAGTATTTT	CASSLDRGLDTQYF
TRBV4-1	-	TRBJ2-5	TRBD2	TGCGCCAGCAGCCAAGGTGACAGGGGACTAGCGGGAACGGGGGAGACCCAGTACTTC	CASSQGDRGLAGTGETQYF
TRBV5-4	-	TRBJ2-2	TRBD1	TGTGCCAGCAGCTCGAAGGACAGGGCGAACACCGGGGAGCTGTTTTTT	CASSSKDRANTGELFF
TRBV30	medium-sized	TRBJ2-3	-	TGTGCCTGGAGTGTACAGTGGCGAGATACGCAGTATTTT	CAWSVQWRDTQYF
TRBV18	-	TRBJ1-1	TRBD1	TGTGCCAGCTCACCACAAGGACAGGGAGGCTTGAACACTGAAGCTTTCTTT	CASSPQGQGGLNTEAFF
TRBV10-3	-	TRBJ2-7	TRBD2	TGTGCCACTAGCGGGAGTTCCTACGAGCAGTACTTC	CATSGSSYEQYF